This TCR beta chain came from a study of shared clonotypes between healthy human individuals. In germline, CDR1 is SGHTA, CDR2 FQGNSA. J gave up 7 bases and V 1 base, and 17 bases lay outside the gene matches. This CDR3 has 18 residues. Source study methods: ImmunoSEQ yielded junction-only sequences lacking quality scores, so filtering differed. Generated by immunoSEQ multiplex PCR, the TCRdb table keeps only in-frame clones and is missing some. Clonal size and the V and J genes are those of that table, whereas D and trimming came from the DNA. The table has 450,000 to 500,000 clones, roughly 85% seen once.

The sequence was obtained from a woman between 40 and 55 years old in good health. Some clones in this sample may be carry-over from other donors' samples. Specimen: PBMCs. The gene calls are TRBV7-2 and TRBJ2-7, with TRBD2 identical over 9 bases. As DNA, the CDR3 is TGTGCCAGCAGCTTAGTAGCGGGAGAACGAGGGGGTTGGCGGGAGCAGTACTTC. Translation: CASSLVAGERGGWREQYF.